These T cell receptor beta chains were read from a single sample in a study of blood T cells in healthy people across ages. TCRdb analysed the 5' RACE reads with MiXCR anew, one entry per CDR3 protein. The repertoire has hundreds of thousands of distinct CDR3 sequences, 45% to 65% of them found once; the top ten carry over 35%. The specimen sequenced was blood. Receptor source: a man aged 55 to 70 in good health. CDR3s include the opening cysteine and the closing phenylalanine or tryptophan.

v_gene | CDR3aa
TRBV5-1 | CASSHGDREETQYF
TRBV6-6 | CASLGGREQYF
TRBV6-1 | CASEWTASYEQYF
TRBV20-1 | CSARYSAGDGPGDTQYF
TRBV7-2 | CASSRGTVPHEKLFF
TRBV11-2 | CASSGLLAGGRETQYF
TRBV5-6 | CASSRTDFSSYNEQFF
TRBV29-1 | CSVHDSIDEQFF
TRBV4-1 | CASSQSQTGRSTEAFF
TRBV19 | CASSISDWETQYF
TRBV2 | CASSPLLGTANEKLFF
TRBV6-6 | CASSPGGREQYF
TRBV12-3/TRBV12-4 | CASSLALGTGGEQPQHF
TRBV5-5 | CASSLGGELNIWYF
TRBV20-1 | CSAMGGLAEETQYF
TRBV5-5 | CASSLDGQINEKLFF
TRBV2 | CASKGSGTDTQYF
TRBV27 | CASSSEGGTSNTEAFF
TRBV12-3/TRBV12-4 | CASSAVFNEQFF